The 2 T cell receptor beta chains presented below share a single source sample, sequenced in a study of shared clonotypes between healthy human individuals. Assay used: immunoSEQ multiplex PCR; TCRdb lists only in-frame clones, some missing. The sample lists about 680,000 clones; about 91% were seen once. CD45RO-negative cells were positively selected for CCR7, leaving out terminally differentiated effector memory CD45RA+ cells. The sequenced material came from naive CD8+ T cells sorted from blood. These receptors were taken from a man under 40 in good health.

The chain recombines TRBV28 with TRBJ2-7; 7 bases align to TRBD1. The germline V gene has CDR1 MDHEN and CDR2 SYDVKM. The CDR3 length is 15 residues. V was clipped by 4 bases and J by 2 bases; unmatched bases: 8. The CDR3 DNA is TGTGCCAGCAGTTCGGCCCGAGACAGGGCCTACGAGCAGTACTTC. The encoded protein is CASSSARDRAYEQYF.

This clone was observed a handful of times. The chain is built from TRBV21-1 and TRBJ2-7. TRBV21-1 is a documented pseudogene. This CDR3 region has 12 residues. CDR3: CVTALRSYEQYF. For the CDR3, the DNA is TGTGTAACGGCATTACGCTCCTACGAGCAGTACTTC.